The next 13 T cell receptor beta chains were all read from a single sample in a study of blood T cell repertoires in COVID-19. TCRdb's table, derived via immunoSEQ multiplex PCR, lists solely in-frame clones and lacks some. The data show about 150,000 clones, with around 81% seen just once and about 8.4% held by the top ten. The sequencing sample was made of peripheral blood. These TCRs come from a woman aged 55-70 years with active or convalescent COVID-19.

This clone was seen just once. This rearrangement joins TRBV5-4 to TRBJ2-5; weak D call: TRBD1 (5 bases). This CDR3 is built from 15 residues. In germline, CDR1 is SGHNT, CDR2 YYREEE (reference sequence). The V gene lost 1 base and the J gene lost 5 bases, with 15 bases spanning the gap. The CDR3 DNA reads TGTGCCAGCAGCTTGCCGCCCCTGGGGCCGGAGACCCAGTACTTC. It specifies CASSLPPLGPETQYF.

This clone has more than one count but fewer than ten. The genes are TRBV18 and TRBJ2-7; 11 nucleotides match TRBD1. Trimming took 3 bases from V and 6 from J; bases not matched to a gene: 10. CDR3 length: 16 residues. Looked up from germline, CDR1 is KGHSH and CDR2 is LQKENI. The CDR3 bases are TGTGCCAGCTCACCCTGGACAGGGGGCAGGTGTCTCGAGCAGTACGTC. Translated, it gives CASSPWTGGRCLEQYV.

The genes are TRBV7-9 and TRBJ2-3; a weak D match, TRBD1 (5 bases). Between the trimmed V and J ends, which lost 5 bases and 1 base, there was a span of 13 bases. The germline V gene encodes CDR1 SEHNR and CDR2 FQNEAQ (reference sequence). The CDR3 has 15 residues. The CDR3 DNA sequence: TGTGCCAGCAGCCCTGTTCAGGGTGGCACAGATACGCAGTATTTT. It is translated as CASSPVQGGTDTQYF.

This clone was recorded only once. This CDR3 reads CATSSQSGGWYNEQFF. The CDR3 nucleotides are TGTGCCACCAGCTCCCAATCAGGGGGGTGGTACAATGAGCAGTTCTTC. The chain carries TRBV15 and TRBJ2-1, with TRBD1 as a possible D gene (7 bases). Between the trimmed V and J ends, which lost 5 bases and 4 bases, there was a span of 18 bases. Germline assignment: CDR1 LNHNV and CDR2 YYDKDF (reference sequence). The CDR3 totals 16 residues.

This chain uses TRBV5-1 with TRBJ1-4; no reliable D call. The V end was cut by 0 bases, the J end by 6 bases, with 9 bases between. The CDR3 is 14 amino acids. Germline assignment: CDR1 SGHRS and CDR2 YFSETQ. The DNA of the CDR3 is TGCGCCAGCAGCTTGGGGCCCTCTGATGAAAAACTGTTTTTT. Translating gives CASSLGPSDEKLFF.

As concerns this clone: The germline gene is not matched at one end of the junction; a read error may be the cause. The rearrangement uses TRBV7-7 and TRBJ2-3; 12 nucleotides agree with TRBD2. The CDR3 extends over 18 amino acids. Germline CDR1 SSHAT, CDR2 FNYEAQ (reference sequence). CDR3 sequence (DNA): TGTGCTAGCAGCCCAGGACTAGCGGGATCTTTTCGCACAGATACGCAGTATTTT. It translates to CASSPGLAGSFRTDTQYF.

The chain couples TRBV7-3 to TRBJ1-5, with unresolved D. The CDR3 covers 15 residues. CDR1 and CDR2 from the germline V gene are SGHTA and FQGTGA. Trimming pared 3 bases from V and 2 bases from J, leaving 11 bases between. The CDR3 protein is CASSFRVDGNQPQHF. The CDR3 DNA reads TGTGCCAGCAGCTTCCGGGTGGATGGCAATCAGCCCCAGCATTTT.

The table lists this clone with many counts. The chain links TRBV19 to TRBJ2-6; D is undetermined. Looked up from germline, CDR1 is LNHDA and CDR2 is SQIVND (reference sequence). The CDR3 sequence is 15 residues long. V was shortened by 5 bases and J by 3 bases, with 11 bases between the two germline ends. As DNA, the CDR3 is TGTGCCAGTAGTCGCCAGGCATTTGGGGCCAACGTCCTGACTTTC. Its translation is CASSRQAFGANVLTF.

This clone occurred many times. The V call is TRBV29-1, the J call TRBJ2-3, with 13 positions matching TRBD2. Germline V gene data show CDR1 as SQVTM and CDR2 as ANQGSEA. This CDR3 has 15 amino acids. The V gene end was trimmed by 3 bases and the J gene end by 3 bases; junction bases not matched to a gene: 3. The DNA of the CDR3 is TGCAGCGTTGATTGGACTAGCGGGGGTACAGATACGCAGTATTTT. It codes for CSVDWTSGGTDTQYF.

This chain connects TRBV28 to TRBJ1-1, with D possibly TRBD1 on 5 matching bases. This CDR3 is built from 15 residues. Germline V CDR1 and CDR2: MDHEN, SYDVKM. Between the trimmed V and J ends, which lost 6 bases and 7 bases, there was a span of 21 bases. As DNA, the CDR3 is TGTGCCAGCAGCCCCAGGGTTGGATCCCCCTTTGAAGCTTTCTTT. It yields the protein CASSPRVGSPFEAFF.

This clone occurred once. CDR3 DNA sequence: TGTGCCAGCAGCCAAATACGTTCGGGGAACAGTCAGCCCCAGCATTTT. Translation gives CASSQIRSGNSQPQHF. This chain joins TRBV28 and TRBJ1-5; D gene ambiguous. Germline CDR1 is MDHEN and CDR2 is SYDVKM. Trimming left V 6 bases short and J 6 bases short, with 21 bases between. The CDR3 length is 16 residues.

V and J are TRBV7-3 and TRBJ2-3, with 7 positions matching TRBD2. The CDR3 has 15 amino acids. Germline V gene data show CDR1 as SGHTA and CDR2 as FQGTGA. J lost 0 bases, V lost 5 bases, and 5 bases had no gene match. Here the CDR3 DNA reads TGTGCCAGCAGCCGACTAGCCTTAAGCACAGATACGCAGTATTTT. This gives the protein CASSRLALSTDTQYF.

This clone was detected only once. The V gene is TRBV5-6, the J gene TRBJ2-7, with a possible D match to TRBD2 (6 bases). With 1 base removed from V and 6 bases from J, the gap between germline ends came to 23 bases. Germline V lookup: CDR1 SGHDT, CDR2 YYEEEE. The CDR3 loop spans 17 amino acids. The CDR3 reads CASSLRRSGLYVGEQYF. CDR3 in DNA: TGTGCCAGCAGCTTGAGGAGGAGCGGGCTTTACGTGGGCGAGCAGTACTTC.